Below, 22 T cell receptor beta chains from the same sample are listed, as sequenced in a study of glioma-infiltrating T cells after dendritic cell vaccination. Produced via immunoSEQ multiplex PCR; TCRdb's table is partial and in-frame only. This table holds roughly 100,000 clones, more than 70% found once. Here the sequenced sample was blood, taken before dendritic cell vaccination. The receptors were gathered from a human donor with glioblastoma.

The V gene is TRBV7-6, the J gene TRBJ1-1, with TRBD1 matching over 8 bases. The J segment lost 5 bases and the V segment lost 2 bases, leaving 4 bases of the junction unmatched. This CDR3 is 14 amino acids long. Germline-derived CDR1 and CDR2 are SGHVS and FNYEAQ. CDR3 DNA: TGTGCCAGCAGCTTAACAGGGGGAGGGACTGAAGCTTTCTTT. Residues: CASSLTGGGTEAFF.

The V call is TRBV5-1, the J call TRBJ2-1, with 8 bases fitting TRBD2. Germline V gene data show CDR1 as SGHRS and CDR2 as YFSETQ. V lost 4 bases and J lost 5; bases outside the gene matches: 5. The CDR3 is 14 residues long. This CDR3 is CASSAGGGDNEQFF. In DNA form, the CDR3 reads TGCGCCAGCAGCGCGGGAGGCGGAGACAATGAGCAGTTCTTC.

A remark on this clone: Other nucleotide sequences in the sample specify the same CDR3. This chain links TRBV5-1 with TRBJ2-7; D might be TRBD2 (5 bases). Between the trimmed V and J ends, which lost 4 bases and 4 bases, there was a span of 12 bases. The CDR3 spans 13 residues. Per germline, CDR1 SGHRS and CDR2 YFSETQ. The DNA of the CDR3 is TGCGCCAGCAGCCTTGAAGGGAGATACGAGCAGTACTTC. Translating it yields CASSLEGRYEQYF.

This chain joins TRBV5-5 and TRBJ2-7; D perhaps matches TRBD2 (5 bases). Trimming took 2 bases from V and 5 from J, leaving 20 bases between them. This CDR3 comprises 16 residues. Per germline, CDR1 SGHKS and CDR2 YYEKEE (reference sequence). CDR3 nucleotides: TGTGCCAGCAGCTTTCTCCCGGACGTAACTAGGGACGAGCAGTACTTC. Translating gives CASSFLPDVTRDEQYF.

The chain couples TRBV15 to TRBJ2-5, with a weak D call TRBD2 (6 bases). The CDR3 spans 12 residues. Between the trimmed V and J ends, which lost 5 bases and 5 bases, there was a span of 9 bases. Germline-derived CDR1 and CDR2 are LNHNV and YYDKDF (reference sequence). The CDR3 spells CATSQRGETQYF. CDR3 DNA: TGTGCCACCAGCCAACGGGGGGAGACCCAGTACTTC.

In this sample, this clone turned up once. This sequence joins TRBV5-1 and TRBJ2-5, with 14 positions matching TRBD2. V gave up 4 bases and J gave up 3 bases; unmatched junction bases: 2. Per the germline V gene, CDR1 is SGHRS and CDR2 is YFSETQ. This CDR3 spans 15 amino acids. This CDR3 reads CASSTGLAGEETQYF. The CDR3 DNA reads as TGCGCCAGCAGCACGGGACTAGCGGGAGAAGAGACCCAGTACTTC. The full variable domain, completed using reference TRBV5-1 and TRBJ2-5, is KAGVTQTPRYLIKTRGQQVTLSCSPISGHRSVSWYQQTPGQGLQFLFEYFSETQRNKGNFPGRFSGRQFSNSRSEMNVSTLELGDSALYLCASSTGLAGEETQYFGPGTRLLVL.

V usage is TRBV2 and J usage is TRBJ2-3; 9 nucleotides match TRBD1. The CDR3 covers 15 residues. Germline CDR1 and CDR2: SNHLY and FYNNEI. V lost 4 bases and J lost 5; bases outside the gene matches: 7. The DNA of the CDR3 is TGTGCCAGCAGTGGGGGAACAGGGGGCGAAGATACGCAGTATTTT. Translating gives CASSGGTGGEDTQYF.

The V call is TRBV7-3, the J call TRBJ2-7; possibly TRBD1 for D (5 bases). CDR3 length equals 13 residues. V lost 3 bases, J lost 3 bases, and 9 bases lay in between. Germline V gene data show CDR1 as SGHTA and CDR2 as FQGTGA. This chain's CDR3 is CASSFRTLYEQYF. CDR3 coding DNA: TGTGCCAGCAGCTTCCGGACACTCTACGAGCAGTACTTC.

This chain joins TRBV5-6 and TRBJ2-3, with 9 bases lining up with TRBD1. The length of the CDR3 is 17 residues. The V gene's germline CDR1 is SGHDT and CDR2 YYEEEE. The J segment lost 4 bases and the V segment lost 9 bases, leaving 18 bases of the junction unmatched. CDR3 bases: TGTGCCACCACCCCCGGCCGGGACAGGGCTCCCTCAGATACGCAGTATTTT. Protein sequence: CATTPGRDRAPSDTQYF.

The chain joins TRBV25-1 to TRBJ2-3; 12 bases align to TRBD2. Germline CDR1 is MGHDK and CDR2 is SYGVNS. The CDR3 runs to 17 residues. The V and J ends lost 3 bases and 3 bases, in that order; junction bases with no gene match: 7. The CDR3: CASSDQTSGGFTDTQYF. In DNA form, the CDR3 reads TGTGCCAGCAGTGATCAGACTAGCGGGGGCTTTACAGATACGCAGTATTTT.

V and J are TRBV21-1 and TRBJ2-7; the table assigns TRBD2, which was not confirmed against the DNA. TRBV21-1 is recorded as a pseudogene. This CDR3 has 17 residues. The CDR3 region has the DNA TGTGCCAGCAGCACGCCTAGCGGGGGCCCGAGCTCCTACGAGCAGTACTTC. It encodes CASSTPSGGPSSYEQYF.

This chain uses TRBV29-1 with TRBJ1-2, with TRBD1 as a possible D gene (5 bases). Between the trimmed V and J ends, which lost 5 bases and 1 base, there was a span of 11 bases. The CDR3 contains 13 residues. Germline V CDR1 and CDR2: SQVTM, ANQGSEA. The CDR3 DNA follows: TGCAGCGTTTCGGGAGGGGATAACTATGGCTACACCTTC. Its protein product is CSVSGGDNYGYTF.

This sequence joins TRBV5-1 and TRBJ2-5; D gene ambiguous. The end of the DNA is better explained by TRBJ2-7, so the J call may be wrong. There are 15 residues in the CDR3. The germline V gene encodes CDR1 SGHRS and CDR2 YFSETQ. CDR3 sequence (DNA): TGCGCCAGCAGCTTGGCCCAGCGTAATACCTACGAGCAGTACTTC. This gives the protein CASSLAQRNTYEQYF.

This chain links TRBV19 with TRBJ2-5, with D perhaps matching TRBD2 (6 bases). Germline V gene sequence: CDR1 LNHDA, CDR2 SQIVND (reference sequence). The V end was cut by 6 bases, the J end by 2 bases, with 13 bases between. The CDR3 contains 14 residues. The CDR3 DNA follows: TGTGCCAGTAGCAGAGGGACTCAACAAGAGACCCAGTACTTC. Translation gives CASSRGTQQETQYF.

The chain combines TRBV18 with TRBJ1-2; D ambiguous. The CDR3 has 14 amino acids. CDR1 and CDR2 (germline): KGHSH, LQKENI. V was trimmed by 1 base and J by 5 bases, leaving 11 bases between them. In DNA form, the CDR3 reads TGTGCCAGCTCACCACGCGAGGGTTGGTATGGCTACACCTTC. Its translation: CASSPREGWYGYTF.

The rearrangement links TRBV5-4 to TRBJ2-2; D is perhaps TRBD1 (6 bases). Germline values: CDR1 SGHNT, CDR2 YYREEE (reference sequence). This CDR3 comprises 16 residues. V was shortened by 0 bases and J by 2 bases, with 11 bases between the two germline ends. The CDR3 region has the DNA TGTGCCAGCAGCTTGGGCAGGGGTGTTAACACCGGGGAGCTGTTTTTT. This encodes CASSLGRGVNTGELFF.

The V call is TRBV9, the J call TRBJ2-3, with 8 bases lining up with TRBD2. V gave up 0 bases and J gave up 5 bases; unmatched junction bases: 11. This CDR3 contains 17 residues. Germline V gene lookup returns CDR1 SGDLS and CDR2 YYNGEE. The chain's CDR3 is CASSVATSGAPRDTQYF. Written as DNA, the CDR3 is TGTGCCAGCAGCGTAGCTACTAGCGGAGCCCCGCGAGATACGCAGTATTTT.

The CDR3 DNA sequence: TGTGCCAGCAGCCCTTCGGGATACGAGCAGTACTTC. Its translation: CASSPSGYEQYF. This chain links TRBV9 with TRBJ2-7; D possibly corresponds to TRBD2 (5 bases). CDR3 length equals 12 residues. Per germline, CDR1 SGDLS and CDR2 YYNGEE. Trimming pared 4 bases from V and 4 bases from J, leaving 9 bases between.

This chain links TRBV7-8 with TRBJ2-1, with a tentative D call TRBD1 (6 bases). The length of the CDR3 is 15 residues. Between the trimmed V and J ends, which lost 3 bases and 0 bases, there was a span of 9 bases. Germline assignment: CDR1 SGHVS and CDR2 FQNEAQ. CDR3: CASSFRGSSYNEQFF. CDR3 bases: TGTGCCAGCAGCTTTAGGGGGAGCTCCTACAATGAGCAGTTCTTC.

The chain joins TRBV7-8 to TRBJ2-7; D remains ambiguous. Trimming shortened V by 3 bases and J by 2 bases, and 14 bases separated the two germline ends. This CDR3 has 15 residues. Germline V gene data show CDR1 as SGHVS and CDR2 as FQNEAQ. The CDR3 bases are TGTGCCAGCAGCTTGTTAGAAGATTCTACCTACGAGCAGTACTTC. Residues: CASSLLEDSTYEQYF.

The rearrangement uses TRBV7-9 and TRBJ1-4, with D unclear. The CDR3 has 13 amino acids. The ends were cut back, 10 bases at V and 0 bases at J, with 9 bases in the middle. Per the germline V gene, CDR1 is SEHNR and CDR2 is FQNEAQ (reference sequence). The CDR3 nucleotides read TGTGCCACTGAGCCAACAACTAATGAAAAACTGTTTTTT. It translates to CATEPTTNEKLFF.

This clone was detected once. This sequence joins TRBV14 and TRBJ2-5, with a tentative D call TRBD1 (5 bases). The CDR3 runs 16 residues. Germline lookup yields CDR1 SGHDN and CDR2 FVKESK. V shed 0 bases and J shed 5 bases, with 16 bases lying between them. Here the CDR3 DNA reads TGTGCCAGCAGCCAAGATGCGCAGGGAATCTCGGAGACCCAGTACTTC. It yields the protein CASSQDAQGISETQYF.